This T cell receptor (beta chain) was sequenced in a study of T cells in Graves' hyperthyroidism and ophthalmopathy. On the study more broadly: Any treatment followed the collection of peripheral blood at initial diagnosis.

Study-wide results and caveats: In blood, most of the thyroid clonotypes expanded above 0.001 were also present.

Researchers barred patients who had uncontrolled infection, other autoimmune disease, pregnancy or lactation. Before ophthalmopathy appeared, progressors gave blood at initial hyperthyroidism diagnosis. This CDR3 has 11 residues. CDR1 MNHEY and CDR2 SVGEGT come from the germline V gene. V lost 10 bases and J lost 2, with 9 bases in between. It was RNA transcripts that yielded the amplified TCR beta CDR3 regions. HTBI primers were the set used in a first-round RT-PCR of the TCR CDR3. TCRdb re-analysed the multiplex PCR reads in MiXCR, keeping a single row per CDR3 protein. In the table there are approximately 600,000 distinct CDR3 sequences, over 11% of which are singletons. Note on this clonotype: Its target is not known. A much larger clone is a single base away; this may be a read error.

Sequencing used blood. This TCR was recovered from a woman aged 30 to 39 with Graves' hyperthyroidism that later progressed to Graves' ophthalmopathy. V usage is TRBV6-2 or TRBV6-3 and J usage is TRBJ2-7, with D perhaps being TRBD1 or TRBD2 (5 bases each). The CDR3 DNA follows: TGTGCCATCCAGGGACCCTACGAGCAGTACTTC. It is translated as CAIQGPYEQYF.